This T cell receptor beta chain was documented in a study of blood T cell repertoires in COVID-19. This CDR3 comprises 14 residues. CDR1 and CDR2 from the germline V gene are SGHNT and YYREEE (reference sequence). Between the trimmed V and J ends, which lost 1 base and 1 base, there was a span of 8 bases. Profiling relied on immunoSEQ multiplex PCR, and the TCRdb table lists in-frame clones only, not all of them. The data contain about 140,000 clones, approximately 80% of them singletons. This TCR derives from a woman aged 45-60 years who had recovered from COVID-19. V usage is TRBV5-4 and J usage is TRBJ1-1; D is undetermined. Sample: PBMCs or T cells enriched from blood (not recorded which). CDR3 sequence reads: CASSLSRGNTEAFF. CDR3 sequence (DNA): TGTGCCAGCAGCTTGTCTCGAGGGAACACTGAAGCTTTCTTT.